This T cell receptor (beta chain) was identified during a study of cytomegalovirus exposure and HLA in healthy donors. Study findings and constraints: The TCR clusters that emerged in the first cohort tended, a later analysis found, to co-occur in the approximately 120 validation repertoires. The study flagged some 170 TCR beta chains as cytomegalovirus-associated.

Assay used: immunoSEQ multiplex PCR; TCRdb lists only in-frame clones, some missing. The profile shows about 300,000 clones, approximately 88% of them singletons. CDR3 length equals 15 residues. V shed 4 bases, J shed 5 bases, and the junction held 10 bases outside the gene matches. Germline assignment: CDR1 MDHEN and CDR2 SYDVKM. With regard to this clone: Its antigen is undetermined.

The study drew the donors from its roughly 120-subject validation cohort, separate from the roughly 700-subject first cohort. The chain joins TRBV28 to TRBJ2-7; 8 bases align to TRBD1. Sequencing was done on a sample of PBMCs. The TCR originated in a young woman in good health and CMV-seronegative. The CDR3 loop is CASSYQGASWDEQYF. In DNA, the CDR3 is TGTGCCAGCAGTTACCAGGGGGCGAGCTGGGACGAGCAGTACTTC.